The clone carrying this T cell receptor (beta chain) showed up just a few times. Semi-nested PCR with Nested Universal Primer A followed constant-region reverse priming of full-length variable regions. TCRdb re-called the 5' RACE reads through MiXCR, storing one row per CDR3 protein. The table has over 40,000 distinct CDR3 sequences, 30% seen once. Trimming shortened V by 7 bases and J by 8 bases, and 15 bases separated the two germline ends. The germline CDR1 and CDR2 sequences are MNHNS and SASEGT. The CDR3 totals 14 residues. Memory CD4+ T cells were sorted as CD4+CD45RO+CD25- cells. This receptor was taken from a female donor with breast cancer. The rearrangement links TRBV6-1 to TRBJ1-6; D is possibly TRBD1 (5 bases). The source material was tumor-infiltrating memory CD4+ T cells sorted from the breast tumor. Subset denoted: memory CD4+ T cells, CD4+CD45RO+CD25-. The CDR3 DNA reads TGTGCCAGCAACAGACAGACATCAGATTCACCCCTCCACTTT. It is translated as CASNRQTSDSPLHF.